The 19 T cell receptor beta chains in this list originate from one sample, sequenced in a study of blood T cell repertoires in COVID-19 (dated by TCRdb to the early 2020s). Library preparation employed the immunoSEQ multiplex PCR assay. TCRdb mirrors the immuneACCESS table, restricted to in-frame sequences. Some clones are absent from its copies; in checked studies, under half trace to an unresolved V gene, and the reason for the others is unknown. For this sample the table gives about 220,000 clones, of which around 90% were detected only once. The ten most abundant clones make up roughly 2.8% of the sample. Material: PBMCs or T cells enriched from blood (not recorded which). These receptors all come from a woman aged 25 to 39 who had recovered from COVID-19.

For the CDR3, the DNA is TGTGCCAGCAGCGCCCGGTGGACTAGCGGGGGGGCCCAAGCAGATACGCAGTATTTT. Translated: CASSARWTSGGAQADTQYF. The J gene is TRBJ2-3, the V gene TRBV7-3, with TRBD2 identical over 15 bases. The V gene end was trimmed by 5 bases and the J gene end by 4 bases; junction bases not matched to a gene: 13. The germline CDR1 and CDR2 sequences are SGHTA and FQGTGA. The CDR3 consists of 19 residues.

The chain recombines TRBV4-1 with TRBJ1-1; tentative D call: TRBD1 (6 bases). Trimming cost V 0 bases and J 6 bases, with 17 bases left between them. Germline CDR1 and CDR2: MGHRA and YSYEKL. This CDR3 region has 16 residues. CDR3 in DNA: TGCGCCAGCAGCCAAGATCCACAGGGTGTGTTACCTGAAGCTTTCTTT. Translation gives CASSQDPQGVLPEAFF.

This sequence joins TRBV7-2 and TRBJ2-5; 14 nucleotides match TRBD2. V was pared by 1 base and J by 2 bases, with 0 bases of the junction left unmatched. Germline CDR1 and CDR2: SGHTA and FQGNSA. This CDR3 contains 16 residues. CDR3 sequence (DNA): TGTGCCAGCAGCTTAGGGACTAGCGGGGGGCAAGAGACCCAGTACTTC. The encoded protein is CASSLGTSGGQETQYF.

V gene TRBV4-1 combines with J gene TRBJ2-1, with 15 bases matching TRBD2. The ends lost 2 bases at V and 0 bases at J; junction bases unmatched: 5. The CDR3 is made up of 19 amino acids. Germline V gene lookup returns CDR1 MGHRA and CDR2 YSYEKL. CDR3 nucleotides: TGCGCCAGCAGCCAACCCCCGGGACTAGCGGGGGGCTCCTACAATGAGCAGTTCTTC. Translation gives CASSQPPGLAGGSYNEQFF.

This chain links TRBV11-3 with TRBJ2-2; D gene unclear. The CDR3 extends over 13 amino acids. CDR1 and CDR2 from the germline V gene are SGHNT and YENEEA. The V end lost 3 bases, the J end lost 2 bases, and 4 bases lay between the germline ends. CDR3 DNA sequence: TGTGCCAGCAGCTTCATCAACACCGGGGAGCTGTTTTTT. The encoded protein is CASSFINTGELFF.

The chain combines TRBV19 with TRBJ2-1, with 7 positions matching TRBD2. This CDR3 has 16 amino acids. J was trimmed by 0 bases and V by 6 bases; bases with no gene match: 8. Germline values: CDR1 LNHDA, CDR2 SQIVND (reference sequence). CDR3 amino acids: CASRLGLPNSYNEQFF. DNA for the CDR3: TGTGCCAGTAGACTGGGACTACCTAACTCCTACAATGAGCAGTTCTTC.

The genes are TRBV7-2 and TRBJ2-2, with 7 bases aligning to TRBD1. This CDR3 spans 17 amino acids. With V trimmed by 0 bases and J by 3 bases, 7 bases remained unmatched. CDR1 and CDR2 from the germline V gene are SGHTA and FQGNSA. Here the CDR3 DNA reads TGTGCCAGCAGCTTAGCCGGACAGGCCGGGGACACCGGGGAGCTGTTTTTT. This sequence encodes CASSLAGQAGDTGELFF.

The chain uses TRBV6-5 and TRBJ1-4; no clear D. The V and J ends lost 6 bases and 0 bases respectively, with 5 bases between them. The CDR3 loop spans 13 amino acids. CDR1 MNHEY and CDR2 SVGAGI come from the germline V gene. CDR3 residues: CASRYATNEKLFF. The CDR3 coding sequence is TGTGCCAGCAGATATGCAACTAATGAAAAACTGTTTTTT.

The J gene is TRBJ2-1, the V gene TRBV21-1; the D call of TRBD1 is as the table states it, not checked on the DNA. TRBV21-1 is a pseudogene. CDR3 size: 16 residues. CDR3 residues: CASSKTFRGQNNEQFF. CDR3 DNA: TGTGCCAGCAGCAAAACTTTCAGGGGGCAAAACAATGAGCAGTTCTTC.

The V gene is TRBV5-4, the J gene TRBJ1-2; 9 nucleotides align to TRBD1. The CDR3 has 16 amino acids. Germline CDR1 is SGHNT and CDR2 is YYREEE (reference sequence). The V gene end was trimmed by 0 bases and the J gene end by 4 bases; junction bases not matched to a gene: 7. The CDR3 DNA sequence: TGTGCCAGCAGCTTGGCCATGGGGACAGGGCCCTATGGCTACACCTTC. Its protein product is CASSLAMGTGPYGYTF.

J is TRBJ1-2 and V is TRBV7-8, with D tentatively TRBD1 (6 bases). Trimming removed 5 bases from V and 8 bases from J, with 18 bases in between. This CDR3 is 14 amino acids long. The germline V gene encodes CDR1 SGHVS and CDR2 FQNEAQ. In DNA, the CDR3 is TGTGCCAGCAGCCTAACTGACACAGGGCCCGGCTACACCTTC. Residues: CASSLTDTGPGYTF. Looking up the rest from reference TRBV7-8 and TRBJ1-2 gives the full variable domain: GAGVSQSPRYKVAKRGQDVALRCDPISGHVSLFWYQQALGQGPEFLTYFQNEAQLDKSGLPSDRFFAERPEGSVSTLKIQRTQQEDSAVYLCASSLTDTGPGYTFGSGTRLTVV.

The chain recombines TRBV7-3 with TRBJ2-2; 10 bases are shared with TRBD2. In germline, CDR1 is SGHTA, CDR2 FQGTGA. The CDR3 has 14 residues. J was trimmed by 10 bases and V by 6 bases; bases with no gene match: 8. CDR3 sequence (DNA): TGTGCCAGCAGTCCCAGCGGGGGGGCCGAGGAGCTGTTTTTT. It codes for CASSPSGGAEELFF.

The V and J genes are TRBV7-2 and TRBJ1-3; D possibly corresponds to TRBD1 (5 bases). V was shortened by 7 bases and J by 4 bases, with 17 bases between the two germline ends. Germline CDR1 and CDR2: SGHTA and FQGNSA. CDR3 length: 15 amino acids. The CDR3: CASTELGGGGNTIYF. The CDR3 region has the DNA TGTGCCAGCACCGAACTGGGGGGTGGAGGAAACACCATATATTTT. Full variable domain (missing parts from reference TRBV7-2 and TRBJ1-3): GAGVSQSPSNKVTEKGKDVELRCDPISGHTALYWYRQSLGQGLEFLIYFQGNSAPDKSGLPSDRFSAERTGGSVSTLTIQRTQQEDSAVYLCASTELGGGGNTIYFGEGSWLTVV.

The V and J genes are TRBV7-8 and TRBJ2-1; TRBD2 aligns across 10 bases. The CDR3 is 14 amino acids. Germline V CDR1 and CDR2: SGHVS, FQNEAQ. V was clipped by 6 bases and J by 7 bases; unmatched bases: 6. As DNA, the CDR3 is TGTGCCAGCAGTTCTAGCGGGGGTGAGAATGAGCAGTTCTTC. Its protein product is CASSSSGGENEQFF.

In its sample, this clone was seen once. The gene calls are TRBV19 and TRBJ1-5; 10 bases line up with TRBD1. V lost 5 bases, J lost 4 bases, and 5 bases stayed unmatched. CDR1 and CDR2 (germline): LNHDA, SQIVND (reference sequence). CDR3 size: 15 residues. The CDR3 here is CASSQDRGGNQPQHF. In DNA, the CDR3 is TGTGCCAGTAGTCAGGACAGGGGGGGGAATCAGCCCCAGCATTTT.

CDR3 sequence reads: CASSLGGTGSGYTF. CDR3 bases: TGTGCCAGCAGCTTAGGGGGGACAGGGAGCGGCTACACCTTC. The V gene is TRBV11-2, the J gene TRBJ1-2, with 9 bases fitting TRBD1. CDR3 length equals 14 residues. CDR1 and CDR2 (germline): SGHAT, FQNNGV. With 1 base clipped from V and 8 bases from J, the junction kept 5 bases outside the gene matches.

The genes are TRBV5-1 and TRBJ2-7, with 8 nucleotides matching TRBD1. The CDR3 loop spans 14 amino acids. Germline values: CDR1 SGHRS, CDR2 YFSETQ. V lost 6 bases and J lost 3; bases outside the gene matches: 8. The CDR3 region has the DNA TGCGCCAGCAAGAAGTCAGGGGGCGTCTACGAGCAGTACTTC. It is translated as CASKKSGGVYEQYF.

This rearrangement joins TRBV6-5 to TRBJ2-5; D uncertain. Trimming cost V 3 bases and J 4 bases, with 6 bases left between them. Germline V gene lookup returns CDR1 MNHEY and CDR2 SVGAGI. The CDR3 extends over 12 amino acids. DNA for the CDR3: TGTGCCAGCAGTTATTCAGGAGAGACCCAGTACTTC. The encoded protein is CASSYSGETQYF.

The rearrangement links TRBV18 to TRBJ1-3; the D is unclear. With 3 bases removed from V and 4 bases from J, the gap between germline ends came to 10 bases. The CDR3 is 14 residues long. Germline values: CDR1 KGHSH, CDR2 LQKENI. The CDR3 loop reads CASSPREKGNTIYF. The CDR3 DNA is TGTGCCAGCTCACCCCGGGAGAAAGGAAACACCATATATTTT.